Below are 8 T cell receptor beta chains sequenced from a single sample in a study of shared clonotypes between healthy human individuals. Only in-frame clones appear in the TCRdb table, and some are missing; sequencing was by immunoSEQ multiplex PCR. The top ten clones hold 0.6% to 0.75% of a sample with under 1,100,000 clones, 75% to 80% of them seen once. Sample: memory CD4+ T cells from PBMCs. Documented subset: CD45RA-negative fraction. All receptors come from a young man in good health. Some clones in this sample may be carry-over from other donors' samples.

The chain combines TRBV28 with TRBJ1-3, with a tentative D call TRBD1 (6 bases). The V end was cut by 5 bases, the J end by 4 bases, with 15 bases between. The CDR3 loop spans 15 amino acids. Germline CDR1 MDHEN, CDR2 SYDVKM. CDR3 nucleotides: TGTGCCAGCAGTGGGGCAGGGGAATCCGGAAACACCATATATTTT. Translation gives CASSGAGESGNTIYF.

This clone was detected many times. The sample contains more than one DNA sequence encoding this CDR3. The chain's CDR3 is CASSGGNQPQHF. The CDR3 region has the DNA TGCGCCAGTTCCGGGGGGAATCAGCCCCAGCATTTT. This chain joins TRBV4-1 and TRBJ1-5; a possible D gene is TRBD1 (5 bases). CDR1 is MGHRA, CDR2 YSYEKL, per germline. This CDR3 region has 12 residues. V was cut by 9 bases and J by 4 bases, with 10 bases left in between.

The V call is TRBV10-2, the J call TRBJ2-3; 7 positions match TRBD2. V shed 4 bases and J 4 bases; nucleotides not matched to a gene: 14. The CDR3 covers 17 residues. From germline, CDR1 is WSHSY and CDR2 SAAADI. This CDR3 reads CASSVIPAGVKADTQYF. Written as DNA, the CDR3 is TGCGCCAGCAGTGTCATCCCGGCGGGAGTAAAGGCAGATACGCAGTATTTT.

This clone was seen a handful of times. V is TRBV5-1 and J is TRBJ2-1; a possible D gene is TRBD2 (5 bases). The CDR3 runs 13 residues. The V and J ends lost 4 bases and 9 bases respectively, with 14 bases between them. Germline-derived CDR1 and CDR2 are SGHRS and YFSETQ. The CDR3 here is CASSVTVGSEQFF. For the CDR3, the DNA is TGCGCCAGCAGCGTCACGGTGGGGAGTGAGCAGTTCTTC.

This clone was counted between two and nine times. The same CDR3 arises from other DNA sequences in this sample as well. The J gene is TRBJ2-2, the V gene TRBV7-9; TRBD2 matches 9 bases. The CDR3 has 14 amino acids. Germline CDR1 is SEHNR and CDR2 is FQNEAQ (reference sequence). Unmatched junction bases numbered 0, after V lost 1 base and J lost 6 bases. The CDR3 nucleotides read TGTGCCAGCAGCTTAGGACTAGCGGCCGGGGAGCTGTTTTTT. This translates into CASSLGLAAGELFF.

This chain links TRBV9 with TRBJ2-7; D is perhaps TRBD2 (5 bases). The CDR3 totals 18 residues. The germline CDR1 and CDR2 sequences are SGDLS and YYNGEE. The V end lost 3 bases, the J end lost 3 bases, and 25 bases lay between the germline ends. The CDR3 loop reads CASSEPPGERRAHYEQYF. CDR3 bases: TGTGCCAGCAGCGAGCCCCCTGGGGAGCGGAGAGCCCACTACGAGCAGTACTTC.

On this clone itself: This same CDR3 is encoded by further DNA sequences in the sample. The rearrangement uses TRBV7-2 and TRBJ2-1; D not certain. The V gene lost 2 bases and the J gene lost 3 bases, with 11 bases spanning the gap. This CDR3 contains 15 residues. Germline assignment: CDR1 SGHTA and CDR2 FQGNSA. The CDR3 DNA reads TGTGCCAGCAGCTTAAAGGTGGGCAGCTACAATGAGCAGTTCTTC. As protein: CASSLKVGSYNEQFF.

The J gene is TRBJ1-3, the V gene TRBV5-6, with no clear D. Trimming took 2 bases from V and 2 from J, leaving 5 bases between them. Germline V CDR1 and CDR2: SGHDT, YYEEEE. The CDR3 contains 13 residues. Here the CDR3 DNA reads TGTGCCAGCAGCTTCCTGACTGGAAACACCATATATTTT. Translated: CASSFLTGNTIYF.